A single sample is the source of the 11 T cell receptor beta chains below, sequenced in a study of human T cells and chemical hapten exposure. Described time point: patch test 3, about 24 weeks after DPC sensitization. The treatment: therapeutic diphenylcyclopropenone sensitization with weekly scalp DPC. Using its own MiXCR run on the RACE reads, TCRdb lists one record per CDR3 protein. The data contain over 150,000 distinct CDR3 sequences, roughly a quarter of them singletons. The sample consisted of whole blood, taken in connection with sensitization to the hapten diphenylcyclopropenone (DPC). These receptor sequences come from a woman aged 18-29 years with alopecia areata. Some clones in this sample may be carry-over from other donors' samples.

The CDR3 sequence: CASSLDGRPAYEQYF. The CDR3 DNA reads TGCGCCAGCAGCTTGGACGGGAGGCCAGCCTACGAGCAGTACTTC. The gene calls are TRBV5-1 and TRBJ2-7; 7 bases line up with TRBD2. The junction had 5 bases not matched to a gene; V was cut back by 0 bases and J by 2 bases. This CDR3 spans 15 amino acids. Germline CDR1 is SGHRS and CDR2 is YFSETQ.

The chain has TRBV7-9 and TRBJ2-1, with TRBD1 as a possible D gene (5 bases). Per germline, CDR1 SEHNR and CDR2 FQNEAQ (reference sequence). The CDR3 is 12 residues long. The V and J ends lost 5 bases and 9 bases respectively, with 11 bases between them. CDR3 in DNA: TGTGCCAGCAGCACCTGGACACTTGAGCAGTTCTTC. It specifies CASSTWTLEQFF.

This clonotype occurred once. The rearrangement uses TRBV4-1 and TRBJ2-1, with D unresolved. V was cut by 3 bases and J by 0 bases, with 15 bases left in between. Germline V gene data show CDR1 as MGHRA and CDR2 as YSYEKL. The CDR3 is 17 amino acids. The chain's CDR3 is CASSHPRAEISYNEQFF. CDR3 coding DNA: TGCGCCAGCAGCCACCCTCGTGCGGAAATCTCCTACAATGAGCAGTTCTTC.

The V call is TRBV12-3 or TRBV12-4, the J call TRBJ2-2; tentatively, D is TRBD1 (6 bases). The V end was cut by 8 bases, the J end by 0 bases, with 13 bases between. The CDR3 length is 15 residues. CDR3 region: CASRRDTTNTGELFF. In DNA, the CDR3 is TGTGCCAGCCGCCGGGACACGACGAACACCGGGGAGCTGTTTTTT.

The chain carries TRBV29-1 and TRBJ1-6; 10 nucleotides agree with TRBD1. The CDR3 consists of 13 residues. V lost 6 bases and J lost 7; bases outside the gene matches: 3. Germline CDR1 SQVTM, CDR2 ANQGSEA. CDR3 coding DNA: TGCAGCGTCGGGACAGGGGTCAATTCACCCCTCCACTTT. Amino acid sequence: CSVGTGVNSPLHF.

This rearrangement joins TRBV13 to TRBJ2-3; D is ambiguous. This CDR3 is 15 amino acids long. The germline CDR1 and CDR2 sequences are PRHDT and FYEKMQ (reference sequence). V gave up 7 bases and J gave up 0 bases, with 14 bases separating them. CDR3 sequence: CASTRGRLSTDTQYF. The CDR3 DNA reads TGTGCCAGCACCCGCGGTCGCCTTAGCACAGATACGCAGTATTTT.

This chain connects TRBV9 to TRBJ2-2; no clear D gene. The CDR3 has 12 amino acids. The V gene lost 3 bases and the J gene lost 7 bases, with 7 bases spanning the gap. CDR1 and CDR2 from the germline V gene are SGDLS and YYNGEE. This chain's CDR3 is CASSGRIGELFF. The CDR3 region has the DNA TGTGCCAGCAGCGGCCGTATCGGGGAGCTGTTTTTT.

This clonotype was recorded a few times. This chain connects TRBV7-3 to TRBJ2-3; TRBD2 matches at 7 bases. There are 14 residues in the CDR3. The germline V gene has CDR1 SGHTA and CDR2 FQGTGA. Germline trimming cut 1 base from V and 9 bases from J; bases unmatched to any gene: 7. In nucleotides, the CDR3 is TGTGCCAGCAGCTTAAGGCCCGCGGGGGACACGCAGTATTTT. Its protein product is CASSLRPAGDTQYF.

This clonotype was recorded a few times. V gene TRBV4-3 combines with J gene TRBJ2-7; D call uncertain. The CDR3 spans 15 residues. Trimming removed 1 base from V and 2 bases from J, with 12 bases in between. Looked up from germline, CDR1 is LGHNA and CDR2 is YSLEER. The CDR3 reads CASSQAPGGTYEQYF. For the CDR3, the DNA is TGCGCCAGCAGCCAAGCTCCCGGCGGTACCTACGAGCAGTACTTC.

The chain couples TRBV28 to TRBJ2-1, with 12 bases identical to TRBD2. The CDR3 runs to 17 residues. After removal of 5 bases from V and 5 bases from J, the junction contained 10 bases not matched to a gene. Germline loops: CDR1 MDHEN, CDR2 SYDVKM. The CDR3 region has the DNA TGTGCCAGCAGTCCACACGGACTAGCGGGGCGTCACAATGAGCAGTTCTTC. It codes for CASSPHGLAGRHNEQFF.

The J gene is TRBJ2-1, the V gene TRBV7-6; D perhaps matches TRBD2 (6 bases). V was trimmed by 5 bases and J by 12 bases, leaving 20 bases between them. Germline V gene sequence: CDR1 SGHVS, CDR2 FNYEAQ. This CDR3 spans 14 amino acids. CDR3 DNA: TGTGCCAGCAGCCCCCGACTGGATCTGGAGGGGCAGTTCTTC. Translated: CASSPRLDLEGQFF.